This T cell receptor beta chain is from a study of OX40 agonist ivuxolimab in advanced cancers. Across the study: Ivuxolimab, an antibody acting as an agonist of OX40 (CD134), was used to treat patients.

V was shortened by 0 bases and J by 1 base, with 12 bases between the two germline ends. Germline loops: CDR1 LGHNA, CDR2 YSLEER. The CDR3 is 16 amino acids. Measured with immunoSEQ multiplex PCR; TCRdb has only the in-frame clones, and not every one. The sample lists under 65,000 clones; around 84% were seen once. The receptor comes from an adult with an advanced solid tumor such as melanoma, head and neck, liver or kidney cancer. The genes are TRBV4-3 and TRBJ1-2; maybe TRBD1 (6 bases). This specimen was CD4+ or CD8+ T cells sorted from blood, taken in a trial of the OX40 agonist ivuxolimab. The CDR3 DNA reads TGCGCCAGCAGCCAAGATGGGGGGCCGATTAACTATGGCTACACCTTC. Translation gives CASSQDGGPINYGYTF.